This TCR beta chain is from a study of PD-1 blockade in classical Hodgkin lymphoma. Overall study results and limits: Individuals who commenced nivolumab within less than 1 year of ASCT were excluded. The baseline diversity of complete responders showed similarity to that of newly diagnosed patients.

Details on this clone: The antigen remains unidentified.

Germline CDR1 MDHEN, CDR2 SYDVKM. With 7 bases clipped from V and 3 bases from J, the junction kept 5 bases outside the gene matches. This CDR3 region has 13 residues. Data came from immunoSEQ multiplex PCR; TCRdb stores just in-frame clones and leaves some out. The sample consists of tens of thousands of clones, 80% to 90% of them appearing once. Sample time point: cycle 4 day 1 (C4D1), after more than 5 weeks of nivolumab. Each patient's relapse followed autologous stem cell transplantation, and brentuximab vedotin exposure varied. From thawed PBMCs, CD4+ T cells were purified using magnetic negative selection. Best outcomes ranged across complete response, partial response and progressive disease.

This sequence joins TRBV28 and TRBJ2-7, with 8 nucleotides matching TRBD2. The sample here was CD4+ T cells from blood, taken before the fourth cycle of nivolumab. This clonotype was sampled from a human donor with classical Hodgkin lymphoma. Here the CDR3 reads CASKAGGNYEQYF. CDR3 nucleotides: TGTGCCAGCAAGGCGGGGGGCAACTACGAGCAGTACTTC.